These T cell receptor beta chains were read from a single sample in a study of cytomegalovirus exposure and HLA in healthy donors. Profiled with immunoSEQ multiplex PCR; TCRdb holds only in-frame clones, not every one. Of 70,000 to 90,000 clones listed, over 60% are singletons. The material sequenced was PBMCs. These TCRs come from a man in his 60s in good health and CMV-seronegative. Both conserved end residues are part of each CDR3. The order of the fields is J gene, CDR3 length, V gene, D gene, CDR3 protein. A D gene is named only where the DNA matches it firmly.

TRBJ2-1 | 14 | TRBV7-7 | . | CASSLQPGTSEQFF
TRBJ2-1 | 15 | TRBV2 | TRBD1 | CASSRGQGKYNEQFF
TRBJ1-1 | 15 | TRBV5-1 | . | CASSYGVASNTEAFF
TRBJ1-1 | 15 | TRBV19 | TRBD1 | CASSIRTGANTEAFF
TRBJ1-2 | 12 | TRBV30 | . | CAEGDTNYGYTF
TRBJ1-4 | 14 | TRBV27 | TRBD1 | CASMLGGASEKLFF
TRBJ1-6 | 17 | TRBV5-5 | . | CASRAGGDYSYNSPLHF
TRBJ2-7 | 13 | TRBV10-1 | . | CASSDPPSYEQYF
TRBJ1-2 | 17 | TRBV18 | . | CASSPLEGLEGIYGYTF
TRBJ2-7 | 15 | TRBV5-1 | . | CASSLEAGPSYEQYF
TRBJ2-7 | 15 | TRBV7-8 | TRBD1 | CASRQGNGQTAEQYF
TRBJ2-7 | 11 | TRBV28 | . | CASSRTYEQYF
TRBJ1-2 | 14 | TRBV5-1 | . | CASSLDGATNGYTF
TRBJ2-3 | 18 | TRBV19 | TRBD2 | CASSGGLAGHPSTDTQYF
TRBJ2-7 | 15 | TRBV7-9 | TRBD2 | CSSSLGLAGGQWQYF
TRBJ2-6 | 15 | TRBV27 | . | CASSLGGTGANVLTF
TRBJ1-5 | 16 | TRBV7-9 | TRBD1 | CSSSLGIGDRNQPQHF
TRBJ1-1 | 14 | TRBV7-2 | . | CASTPAGRPLEAFF
TRBJ2-1 | 14 | TRBV7-3 | . | CASSSGLDYNEQFF
TRBJ1-5 | 17 | TRBV7-9 | . | CASSLGVMQGSNQPQHF
TRBJ1-1 | 17 | TRBV5-4 | . | CASSLSDLGPTNTEAFF
TRBJ2-1 | 13 | TRBV6-5 | . | CASSSSGGNEQFF
TRBJ1-1 | 14 | TRBV7-8 | TRBD1 | CASSLVGQGSEAFF
TRBJ1-1 | 13 | TRBV6-6 | . | CASSWTVNTEAFF
TRBJ1-3 | 13 | TRBV19 | . | CASGVSSGNTIYF
TRBJ2-1 | 15 | TRBV9 | TRBD1 | CASSPSRGTENEQFF
TRBJ2-5 | 14 | TRBV4-1 | TRBD2 | CASSQGLGRETQYF
TRBJ2-7 | 14 | TRBV19 | . | CASSINRDSYEQYF
TRBJ1-2 | 15 | TRBV30 | . | CAWSARYGSSYGYTF
TRBJ2-2 | 15 | TRBV9 | TRBD1 | CASSYSTGGGGELFF
TRBJ2-7 | 15 | TRBV7-9 | . | CASSPPAGNLYEQYF
TRBJ1-2 | 13 | TRBV7-2 | . | CASSLAAHYGYTF
TRBJ1-5 | 15 | TRBV27 | . | CASSQTRVANQPQHF
TRBJ1-6 | 17 | TRBV2 | TRBD1 | CASSKETGARTTSPLHF
TRBJ1-1 | 14 | TRBV11-2 | . | CASSFTGRDTEAFF
TRBJ2-5 | 13 | TRBV7-3 | . | CASSYGTRETQYF
TRBJ1-5 | 14 | TRBV10-3 | . | CAISELEGGQPQHF
TRBJ2-1 | 16 | TRBV4-1 | . | CASSHPSRSSYNEQFF
TRBJ2-7 | 15 | TRBV7-8 | TRBD1 | CASSRDRGLPYEQYF
TRBJ1-2 | 14 | TRBV7-9 | TRBD1 | CASSLVQGAFGYTF
TRBJ2-6 | 15 | TRBV30 | . | CAWSVRGQIPFVLTF
TRBJ1-4 | 15 | TRBV19 | . | CASSETRVNEEKLFF
TRBJ1-6 | 16 | TRBV9 | . | CASSGGEVRSNSPLHF
TRBJ2-7 | 11 | TRBV5-1 | . | CASSLSGEQYF
TRBJ2-2 | 15 | TRBV11-3 | TRBD2 | CASSLSGTSAGELFF
TRBJ2-1 | 18 | TRBV4-2 | TRBD2 | CASSQETSGGAGRNEQFF
TRBJ1-1 | 16 | TRBV11-3 | . | CASSLGTEPGGTEAFF
TRBJ2-7 | 13 | TRBV27 | . | CASSLHPSYEQYF
TRBJ2-2 | 12 | TRBV5-6 | . | CASSPGSGELFF
TRBJ2-2 | 15 | TRBV5-1 | . | CASSLDRVSTGELFF
TRBJ1-1 | 11 | TRBV20-1 | . | CSAPGNTEAFF